What follows is one T cell receptor (beta chain) and its context. Clones were read by immunoSEQ multiplex PCR, and TCRdb kept only the in-frame ones, dropping some. This repertoire shows 130,000 or so clones, approximately 81% found once; its top ten account for about 1.3%. The sample comes from a study of blood T cell repertoires in COVID-19. About the study: From T cells, B-cell-depleted T cells, or PBMCs came the material, which was cDNA or gDNA.

This CDR3 region has 13 residues. V dropped 5 bases and J dropped 4; count of bases not matched to a gene: 3. CDR1 is SGHTA, CDR2 FQGTGA, per germline. The clonotype comes from a man aged 60-69 years with acute or convalescent COVID-19. The chain uses TRBV7-3 and TRBJ2-7; 9 positions match TRBD1. The sequencing sample was made of peripheral blood. As DNA, the CDR3 is TGTGCCAGCAGCATCGACAGGGGGTACGAGCAGTACTTC. Residues: CASSIDRGYEQYF.